The next 27 T cell receptor beta chains were all read from a single sample in a study of post-analysis software for immune sequencing data. The study, taken as a whole, reports: When patients were compared with controls, about 5 TRBV segments were more frequent, TRBV5-6, TRBV5-1 and TRBV20-1 among them.

Prepared libraries of TCR beta cDNA carried unique molecular identifiers. TCRdb re-called the PCR reads through MiXCR, storing one row per CDR3 protein. This sample has around 440,000 distinct CDR3 sequences, with over 35% found just once. These receptors have no identified antigens. The material sequenced was blood. The receptors derive from a girl under 18 with multiple sclerosis.

J is TRBJ1-4 and V is TRBV12-3 or TRBV12-4; D is unresolved. Trimming removed 4 bases from V and 8 bases from J, with 5 bases in between. The CDR3 totals 11 residues. DNA of the CDR3: TGTGCCAGCAGTTCCATAGAAAAACTGTTTTTT. This gives the protein CASSSIEKLFF.

This clonotype showed up many times. The rearrangement links TRBV4-1 to TRBJ2-7; unclear D gene. The CDR3 sequence is 12 residues long. CDR1 and CDR2 (germline): MGHRA, YSYEKL. Trimming cost V 3 bases and J 4 bases, with 7 bases left between them. The CDR3, as DNA: TGCGCCAGCAGCCAGGGATCTTACGAGCAGTACTTC. This encodes CASSQGSYEQYF.

This chain connects TRBV20-1 to TRBJ2-3; the D gene is possibly TRBD2 (6 bases). Germline assignment: CDR1 DFQATT and CDR2 SNEGSKA (reference sequence). V was cut by 6 bases and J by 4 bases, with 11 bases left in between. This CDR3 is 12 amino acids long. The DNA of the CDR3 is TGCAGTGCACGACTAGGTGCAGATACGCAGTATTTT. As protein: CSARLGADTQYF.

The gene calls are TRBV29-1 and TRBJ2-7, with D perhaps TRBD2 (5 bases). This CDR3 comprises 12 residues. Germline CDR1 SQVTM, CDR2 ANQGSEA. Trimming left V 4 bases short and J 5 bases short, with 12 bases between. The CDR3 nucleotides are TGCAGCGTTGTGGGTCTAGCAGACGAGCAGTACTTC. Translation gives CSVVGLADEQYF.

The chain employs TRBV11-2 and TRBJ2-7; tentatively, D is TRBD2 (5 bases). Germline V lookup: CDR1 SGHAT, CDR2 FQNNGV. This CDR3 spans 18 amino acids. Deletions cut 0 bases from V and 7 bases from J, with 25 bases between. For the CDR3, the DNA is TGTGCCAGCAGCTTAGATTGGTTAGCGACAACCCACTACAATGAGCAGTACTTC. Its protein product is CASSLDWLATTHYNEQYF.

V gene TRBV24-1 combines with J gene TRBJ2-5; D is unclear. There are 15 residues in the CDR3. V gave up 4 bases and J gave up 2 bases, with 13 bases separating them. Germline assignment: CDR1 KGHDR and CDR2 SFDVKD. This CDR3 is CATSEGAGPQETQYF. The CDR3 nucleotides are TGTGCCACCAGTGAGGGCGCCGGACCTCAAGAGACCCAGTACTTC.

The table lists this clonotype with a few counts. The rearrangement joins TRBV20-1 to TRBJ2-3; 8 bases agree with TRBD2. The germline gives CDR1 DFQATT, CDR2 SNEGSKA (reference sequence). This CDR3 spans 15 amino acids. Trimming at V came to 1 base and at J to 7 bases, leaving 10 bases not matched to a gene. CDR3 protein: CSARALAVVVNTQYF. In DNA, the CDR3 is TGCAGTGCTAGAGCACTAGCGGTGGTTGTGAATACGCAGTATTTT.

This clonotype has a handful of counts. The CDR3 is CASSFPGQGAIPEIYTQYF. Here the CDR3 DNA reads TGTGCCAGCAGTTTCCCGGGACAGGGGGCAATCCCTGAAATTTATACGCAGTATTTT. The rearrangement links TRBV28 to TRBJ2-3, with 12 nucleotides matching TRBD1. The V gene end was trimmed by 3 bases and the J gene end by 7 bases; junction bases not matched to a gene: 17. From germline, CDR1 is MDHEN and CDR2 SYDVKM. This CDR3 region has 19 residues.

This clonotype came up a few times. The CDR3: CASKDRAIEKLFF. DNA for the CDR3: TGTGCCAGCAAGGACAGGGCAATTGAAAAACTGTTTTTT. The rearrangement joins TRBV6-1 to TRBJ1-4, with 8 bases lining up with TRBD1. V lost 7 bases to trimming and J lost 7 bases; unmatched junction nucleotides: 5. This CDR3 has 13 amino acids. The germline CDR1 and CDR2 sequences are MNHNS and SASEGT.

This clonotype was counted a few times. The chain is built from TRBV7-9 and TRBJ1-2; 7 nucleotides align to TRBD1. The germline gives CDR1 SEHNR, CDR2 FQNEAQ (reference sequence). Trimming cost V 1 base and J 6 bases; bases outside gene matches: 8. This CDR3 spans 15 amino acids. CDR3 region: CASSLGTGPLDGYTF. For the CDR3, the DNA is TGTGCCAGCAGCTTAGGGACAGGACCACTTGATGGCTACACCTTC.

This clonotype was seen a few times. The CDR3 here is CASSGPSSYEQYF. The CDR3 nucleotides read TGTGCCAGCAGTGGACCTAGCTCCTACGAGCAGTACTTC. V and J are TRBV9 and TRBJ2-7; no reliable D call. CDR3 length: 13 residues. Germline CDR1 SGDLS, CDR2 YYNGEE. V shed 5 bases and J shed 0 bases, with 9 bases lying between them.

This chain joins TRBV6-6 and TRBJ2-6; no clear D. Germline V lookup: CDR1 MNHNY, CDR2 SVGAGI (reference sequence). The CDR3 totals 16 residues. Trimming shortened V by 5 bases and J by 2 bases, and 13 bases separated the two germline ends. CDR3 bases: TGTGCCAGCAGTGTAGGAATTCAGCCTGGGGCCAACGTCCTGACTTTC. Protein: CASSVGIQPGANVLTF.

This clonotype appeared once. At one boundary the junction diverges from the germline segment, which might be a read error. The J gene is TRBJ2-5, the V gene TRBV10-2; 9 nucleotides match TRBD1. Germline CDR1 and CDR2: WSHSY and SAAADI. The length of the CDR3 is 13 residues. CDR3 coding DNA: TGCGCCGGCAGTTGGGACAGGGTGGAGACCCAGTACTTC. It codes for CAGSWDRVETQYF.

This rearrangement joins TRBV20-1 to TRBJ2-7, with a possible D match to TRBD2 (6 bases). Germline values: CDR1 DFQATT, CDR2 SNEGSKA (reference sequence). The CDR3 length is 16 residues. V lost 2 bases and J 6 bases, leaving 23 bases between the germline ends. The chain's CDR3 is CSARFPGLQRSIEQYF. CDR3 coding DNA: TGCAGTGCTAGATTTCCGGGACTTCAAAGGAGCATCGAGCAGTACTTC.

This rearrangement joins TRBV25-1 to TRBJ2-1; D uncertain. Germline assignment: CDR1 MGHDK and CDR2 SYGVNS. The CDR3 is made up of 15 amino acids. Trimming pared 8 bases from V and 1 base from J, leaving 15 bases between. In DNA form, the CDR3 reads TGTGCCAGCGCCTCGACAAGGTGGTCCTACAATGAGCAGTTCTTC. It encodes CASASTRWSYNEQFF.

The chain carries TRBV5-1 and TRBJ1-1; no clear D. V was clipped by 5 bases and J by 6 bases, with 8 bases between them. This CDR3 spans 11 amino acids. The germline V gene encodes CDR1 SGHRS and CDR2 YFSETQ. In DNA form, the CDR3 reads TGCGCCAGCAGGAGTCGATCTGAAGCTTTCTTT. This encodes CASRSRSEAFF. Together with reference TRBV5-1 and TRBJ1-1, the CDR3 gives the full variable domain: KAGVTQTPRYLIKTRGQQVTLSCSPISGHRSVSWYQQTPGQGLQFLFEYFSETQRNKGNFPGRFSGRQFSNSRSEMNVSTLELGDSALYLCASRSRSEAFFGQGTRLTVV.

This CDR3 is CASSLVRQRYGYTF. CDR3 DNA sequence: TGCGCCAGCAGCTTGGTTAGACAGCGCTATGGCTACACCTTC. The chain links TRBV5-1 to TRBJ1-2; D is perhaps TRBD1 (5 bases). Trimming took off 0 bases at V and 4 bases at J, with 10 bases between the two ends. CDR1 is SGHRS, CDR2 YFSETQ, per germline. CDR3 length: 14 amino acids.

The chain joins TRBV12-3 or TRBV12-4 to TRBJ2-7, with TRBD2 identical over 8 bases. After removal of 6 bases from V and 4 bases from J, the junction contained 5 bases not matched to a gene. The CDR3 contains 13 residues. The CDR3: CASRVPGGYEQYF. In DNA form, the CDR3 reads TGTGCCAGCAGGGTCCCGGGGGGGTACGAGCAGTACTTC.

The chain recombines TRBV11-2 with TRBJ2-7; D gene uncertain. The CDR3 runs to 14 residues. CDR1 SGHAT and CDR2 FQNNGV come from the germline V gene. The germline V and J ends were trimmed by 5 bases and 5 bases, with 16 bases remaining between them. CDR3 loop: CASSIGGPSHEQYF. CDR3 nucleotide sequence: TGTGCCAGCAGCATTGGTGGCCCCTCTCACGAGCAGTACTTC.

CDR3 amino acids: CASGTSGNVETQYF. Here the CDR3 DNA reads TGTGCCAGCGGGACTAGCGGGAATGTGGAGACCCAGTACTTC. V and J are TRBV7-8 and TRBJ2-7; 13 nucleotides agree with TRBD2. Matching the DNA end better, TRBJ2-5 makes the J call doubtful. CDR1 is SGHVS, CDR2 FQNEAQ, per germline. The CDR3 runs to 14 residues.

This clonotype was seen only a few times. The junction and the germline gene differ at one end; a read error may be behind it. This chain uses TRBV9 with TRBJ2-5, with TRBD2 identical over 16 bases. The V gene's germline CDR1 is SGDLS and CDR2 YYNGEE. The CDR3 extends over 18 amino acids. DNA of the CDR3: TGTGCCGGCAGCTCCGGGACTAGCGGGAGGGTTACTCAAGAGACCCAGTACTTC. As protein: CAGSSGTSGRVTQETQYF.

The rearrangement joins TRBV24-1 to TRBJ2-4; 10 bases match TRBD2. Germline V gene data show CDR1 as KGHDR and CDR2 as SFDVKD. This CDR3 is 18 amino acids long. V was pared by 12 bases and J by 2 bases, with 18 bases of the junction left unmatched. The CDR3 bases are TGTGCCGTCCGGTCACTAGCGGGATCTTTTATCACCAAAAACATTCAGTACTTC. Translating it yields CAVRSLAGSFITKNIQYF.

V and J are TRBV10-3 and TRBJ1-2, with 7 bases matching TRBD1. V was pared by 4 bases and J by 4 bases, with 6 bases of the junction left unmatched. Germline loops: CDR1 ENHRY, CDR2 SYGVKD. This CDR3 region has 14 residues. CDR3 coding DNA: TGTGCCATCAGTGGAGACAGGGACGGCTATGGCTACACCTTC. Its protein product is CAISGDRDGYGYTF.

The CDR3 coding sequence is TGTGCCACCAGCAGAGAACAGCGGGGGATCAATGAGCAGTTCTTC. Encoded protein: CATSREQRGINEQFF. The chain combines TRBV15 with TRBJ2-1; TRBD2 matches 8 bases. After removal of 0 bases from V and 6 bases from J, the junction contained 4 bases not matched to a gene. Germline V CDR1 and CDR2: LNHNV, YYDKDF (reference sequence). The CDR3 totals 15 residues.

The V call is TRBV5-1, the J call TRBJ2-5; no firm D call. The assigned J gene may be wrong: the sequence end matches TRBJ2-7 better. The germline V gene encodes CDR1 SGHRS and CDR2 YFSETQ. The CDR3 contains 11 residues. CDR3 sequence (DNA): TGCGCCAGCAGCTCCGGCCACGAGCAGTACTTC. The encoded protein is CASSSGHEQYF.

V and J are TRBV5-1 and TRBJ2-5; a weak D match, TRBD1 (5 bases). Germline-derived CDR1 and CDR2 are SGHRS and YFSETQ. The CDR3 is made up of 13 amino acids. Trimming stripped 4 bases from V and 3 bases from J, with 10 bases between. CDR3 region: CASSLQAEETQYF. The CDR3 nucleotides read TGCGCCAGCAGCCTACAGGCTGAAGAGACCCAGTACTTC.

This clonotype was seen repeatedly, ten times or more. The V and J genes are TRBV29-1 and TRBJ2-7; tentatively, D is TRBD2 (5 bases). Between the trimmed V and J ends, which lost 4 bases and 2 bases, there was a span of 27 bases. CDR1 SQVTM and CDR2 ANQGSEA come from the germline V gene. There are 18 residues in the CDR3. CDR3: CSVAARDLPLRPAYEQYF. The DNA of the CDR3 is TGCAGCGTTGCGGCCCGGGATCTCCCGCTACGGCCCGCCTACGAGCAGTACTTC.